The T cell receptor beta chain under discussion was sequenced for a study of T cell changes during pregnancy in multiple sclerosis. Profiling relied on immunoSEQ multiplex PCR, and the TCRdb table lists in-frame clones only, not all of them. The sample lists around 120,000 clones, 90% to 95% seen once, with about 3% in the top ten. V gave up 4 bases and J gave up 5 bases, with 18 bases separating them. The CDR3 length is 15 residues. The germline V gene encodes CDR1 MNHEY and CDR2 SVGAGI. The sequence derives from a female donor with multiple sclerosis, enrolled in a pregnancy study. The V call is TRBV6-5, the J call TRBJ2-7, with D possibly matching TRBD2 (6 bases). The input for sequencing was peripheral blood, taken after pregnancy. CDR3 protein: CASSFRATGVDEQYF. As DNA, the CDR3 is TGTGCCAGCAGTTTTAGGGCCACGGGGGTCGACGAGCAGTACTTC.